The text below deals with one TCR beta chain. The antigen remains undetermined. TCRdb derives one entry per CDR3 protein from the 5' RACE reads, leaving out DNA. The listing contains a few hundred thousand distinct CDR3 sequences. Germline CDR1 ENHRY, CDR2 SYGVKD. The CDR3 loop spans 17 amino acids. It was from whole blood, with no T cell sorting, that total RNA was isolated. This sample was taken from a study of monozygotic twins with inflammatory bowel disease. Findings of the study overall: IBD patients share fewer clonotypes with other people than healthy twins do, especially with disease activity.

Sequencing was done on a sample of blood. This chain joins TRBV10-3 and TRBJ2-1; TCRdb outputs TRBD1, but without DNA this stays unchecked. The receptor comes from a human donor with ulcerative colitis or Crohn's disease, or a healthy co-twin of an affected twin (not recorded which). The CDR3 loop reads CAISESPGPGPDNEQFF.